The 18 T cell receptor beta chains in this list originate from one sample, sequenced in a study of beta chain features in type 1 diabetes. For these TCRs, the target antigens are not known. The whole isolated RNA underwent reverse transcription, so sequencing captured expressed TCRB transcripts. Produced via immunoSEQ multiplex PCR; TCRdb's table is partial and in-frame only. The sample carries over 650,000 clones, more than 13% recorded once. Regarding the study as a whole: Type 1 diabetes patients showed a moderate but significant shortening of TCRB CDR3s in all four CD4+ subsets.

Sequencing was carried out using naive CD4+ T cells from blood. The receptor source for this set is a man aged 18 to 29 with type 1 diabetes.

This clone turned up a few times. The junction and the germline gene differ at one end; a read error may be behind it. The genes are TRBV4-1 and TRBJ2-3; 8 bases line up with TRBD2. The germline gives CDR1 MGHRA, CDR2 YSYEKL. This CDR3 contains 16 residues. CDR3: CASSRPGAGGKDTQYF. CDR3 in DNA: TGCGCCAGTAGCCGACCCGGGGCGGGAGGTAAAGATACGCAGTATTTT.

This clone has just a few counts. The V call is TRBV7-2, the J call TRBJ1-1; D call uncertain. This CDR3 has 13 residues. Germline CDR1 reads SGHTA; CDR2 reads FQGNSA. V shed 5 bases and J shed 1 base, with 8 bases lying between them. The DNA for the CDR3 is TGTGCCAGCAGCATGGGCTCGAACACTGAAGCTTTCTTT. Protein product: CASSMGSNTEAFF.

This clone came up a few times. DNA of the CDR3: TGCAGTGCTCCTCAGGTGACCCAGTACTTC. Protein product: CSAPQVTQYF. This sequence joins TRBV20-1 and TRBJ2-5; D remains ambiguous. CDR3 length equals 10 residues. The V gene's germline CDR1 is DFQATT and CDR2 SNEGSKA (reference sequence). The V end was cut by 5 bases, the J end by 7 bases, with 8 bases between.

The rearrangement uses TRBV28 and TRBJ2-3, with 11 nucleotides matching TRBD2. Germline V CDR1 and CDR2: MDHEN, SYDVKM. Trimming took 5 bases from V and 8 from J; bases not matched to a gene: 9. This CDR3 is 15 amino acids long. The CDR3 coding sequence is TGTGCCAGCAGTCTCCCGTCTAGCGGGGGGATTACGCAGTATTTT. As protein: CASSLPSSGGITQYF.

The genes are TRBV7-2 and TRBJ2-7; 12 bases match TRBD2. This CDR3 is 15 amino acids long. Looked up from germline, CDR1 is SGHTA and CDR2 is FQGNSA. The trim removed 4 bases at V and 5 bases at J, leaving 6 bases unmatched. CDR3 DNA: TGTGCCAGCAGCTCCCGACTAGCGGGGGACGACGAGCAGTACTTC. Amino acids: CASSSRLAGDDEQYF.

The genes are TRBV30 and TRBJ2-3, with 7 bases identical to TRBD1. In germline, CDR1 is GTSNPN, CDR2 SVGIG (reference sequence). Trimming removed 0 bases from V and 1 base from J; junction bases left unmatched: 7. The CDR3 sequence is 16 residues long. CDR3 sequence (DNA): TGTGCCTGGAGTGTACTTTTAGGGGGCCGCACAGATACGCAGTATTTT. The encoded protein is CAWSVLLGGRTDTQYF. Based on the CDR3 plus reference TRBV30 and TRBJ2-3, the full variable domain is SQTIHQWPATLVQPVGSPLSLECTVEGTSNPNLYWYRQAAGRGLQLLFYSVGIGQISSEVPQNLSASRPQDRQFILSSKKLLLSDSGFYLCAWSVLLGGRTDTQYFGPGTRLTVL.

The rearrangement links TRBV7-9 to TRBJ2-2; a possible D gene is TRBD2 (5 bases). The length of the CDR3 is 14 residues. The V end lost 1 base, the J end lost 6 bases, and 9 bases lay between the germline ends. The germline V gene encodes CDR1 SEHNR and CDR2 FQNEAQ (reference sequence). CDR3: CASSLVAGAGELFF. In DNA, the CDR3 is TGTGCCAGCAGCTTAGTGGCGGGCGCCGGGGAGCTGTTTTTT.

The rearrangement links TRBV5-1 to TRBJ1-5; weak D call: TRBD1 (5 bases). The germline V gene encodes CDR1 SGHRS and CDR2 YFSETQ. The length of the CDR3 is 14 residues. Trimming left V 5 bases short and J 5 bases short, with 14 bases between. The CDR3 here is CASSREGPDQPQHF. Here the CDR3 DNA reads TGCGCCAGCAGTCGGGAGGGGCCGGATCAGCCCCAGCATTTT.

The chain couples TRBV7-3 to TRBJ2-1; no reliable D call. Germline CDR1 SGHTA, CDR2 FQGTGA. This CDR3 is 15 amino acids long. V was pared by 4 bases and J by 3 bases, with 13 bases between. The CDR3 here is CASSYESAYYNEQFF. The CDR3 bases are TGTGCCAGCAGCTACGAGTCGGCTTACTACAATGAGCAGTTCTTC.

The table lists this clone with a few counts. The chain links TRBV4-2 to TRBJ2-5; a possible D gene is TRBD2 (5 bases). Trimming took 6 bases from V and 3 from J, leaving 20 bases between them. Germline CDR1 LGHNA, CDR2 YNFKEQ. CDR3 length: 16 residues. For the CDR3, the DNA is TGTGCCAGCAGGCTTCGGGGTGGAGGTACGGAAGAGACCCAGTACTTC. Its translation: CASRLRGGGTEETQYF.

This CDR3 reads CASSPGGAGTDTQYF. The CDR3 coding sequence is TGCGCCAGCAGCCCCGGGGGGGCCGGCACAGATACGCAGTATTTT. The chain links TRBV5-1 to TRBJ2-3; 8 bases fit TRBD2. The CDR3 is 15 amino acids. V lost 4 bases and J lost 1; bases outside the gene matches: 5. The germline CDR1 and CDR2 sequences are SGHRS and YFSETQ.

This chain connects TRBV6-6 to TRBJ1-6; the D is unclear. The CDR3 has 14 amino acids. Germline CDR1 MNHNY, CDR2 SVGAGI (reference sequence). V dropped 10 bases and J dropped 7 bases, with 17 bases sitting between them. The CDR3 DNA sequence: TGTGCCACCGTTAGTAGTGTGGAAAATTCACCCCTCCACTTT. This sequence encodes CATVSSVENSPLHF.

There are a few counts of this clone. The J gene is TRBJ1-1, the V gene TRBV7-2; a possible D gene is TRBD1 (5 bases). V was cut by 2 bases and J by 4 bases, with 14 bases left in between. The CDR3 is made up of 15 amino acids. Germline CDR1 SGHTA, CDR2 FQGNSA. CDR3 bases: TGTGCCAGCAGCTTATACCGGGGCAGCGGCACTGAAGCTTTCTTT. Its translation is CASSLYRGSGTEAFF.

The CDR3 nucleotides read TGTGCCAGCAGTTACGCCCAGGGGCAGGTCGAGCAGTACTTC. Translating gives CASSYAQGQVEQYF. This chain connects TRBV6-5 to TRBJ2-7; D might be TRBD1 (6 bases). This CDR3 has 14 residues. Germline lookup yields CDR1 MNHEY and CDR2 SVGAGI. Trimming cost V 2 bases and J 6 bases, with 14 bases left between them.

J is TRBJ1-4 and V is TRBV6-6; D is undetermined. The V end was cut by 7 bases, the J end by 5 bases, with 11 bases between. The CDR3 is made up of 13 amino acids. Germline CDR1 reads MNHNY; CDR2 reads SVGAGI (reference sequence). The chain's CDR3 is CASTTRGNEKLFF. CDR3 nucleotides: TGTGCCAGCACCACCAGAGGCAATGAAAAACTGTTTTTT.

Only a few counts were recorded for this clone. The chain employs TRBV2 and TRBJ1-1, with D possibly matching TRBD1 (6 bases). The CDR3 has 14 residues. Germline CDR1 reads SNHLY; CDR2 reads FYNNEI. V lost 3 bases and J 0 bases, leaving 8 bases between the germline ends. CDR3 region: CASSEGAMNTEAFF. CDR3 DNA: TGTGCCAGCAGTGAGGGGGCGATGAACACTGAAGCTTTCTTT.

This clone was detected only a few times. V and J are TRBV7-9 and TRBJ2-3, with 13 nucleotides matching TRBD2. The germline V gene encodes CDR1 SEHNR and CDR2 FQNEAQ (reference sequence). With V trimmed by 4 bases and J by 5 bases, 6 bases remained unmatched. This CDR3 contains 16 residues. This CDR3 reads CASSSGLAGHRDTQYF. For the CDR3, the DNA is TGTGCCAGCAGCTCGGGACTAGCGGGGCACCGAGATACGCAGTATTTT.

This chain uses TRBV2 with TRBJ2-4; D possibly corresponds to TRBD1 (5 bases). This CDR3 contains 14 residues. The V gene lost 6 bases and the J gene lost 9 bases, with 18 bases spanning the gap. Germline V gene lookup returns CDR1 SNHLY and CDR2 FYNNEI. The CDR3 DNA reads TGTGCCAGCAGCCCTAGTGGGGCCATTAGCATTCAGTACTTC. The encoded protein is CASSPSGAISIQYF.